These T cell receptor beta chains were read from a single sample in a study of T-cell memory formation after mild COVID-19. TCRdb independently ran MiXCR on the 5' RACE reads; one entry per CDR3 protein. This table has about 210,000 distinct CDR3 sequences, 25% to 35% appearing once. Specimen: PBMCs or a T cell subset sorted from them (not recorded which). These receptors came from an adult woman who had mild COVID-19 (a few samples of this study predate the infection). Cell type and time point are not known. The CDR3 runs from the conserved cysteine through the conserved F or W. Each record gives: clone size, V gene, J gene, CDR3 protein. Some rows have no size entry. The others give once, few or many, or a class for an expanded clone.

few	TRBV4-2	TRBJ2-3	CASSYFMDRDPSTDTQYF
NA	TRBV14	TRBJ1-1	CASSQALGIRAEAFF
few	TRBV20-1	TRBJ2-7	CSARDHGDTSYEQYF
few	TRBV20-1	TRBJ1-2	CSARRDGNYGYTF
NA	TRBV11-3	TRBJ2-6	CASSLQGLTGSGANVLTF
NA	TRBV6-2/TRBV6-3	TRBJ2-7	CATRVWTGNYEQYF
NA	TRBV7-9	TRBJ2-7	CASSLNPRGEYEQYF
NA	TRBV12-3/TRBV12-4	TRBJ1-2	CASSLSPRAPYGYTF
many	TRBV29-1	TRBJ2-7	CSASGTGLYEQYF
NA	TRBV6-6	TRBJ1-6	CASAGANNSPLHF
many	TRBV7-9	TRBJ2-7	CASSSTDPERRGGSYEQYF
NA	TRBV28	TRBJ1-1	CASRLRGWNTEAFF
NA	TRBV20-1	TRBJ2-7	CSARGTGGFSYEQYF
NA	TRBV30	TRBJ2-7	CAWGSLGEQYF
few	TRBV12-3/TRBV12-4	TRBJ1-1	CASSFGQLNTEAFF
NA	TRBV20-1	TRBJ1-5	CSARDSGQEYSLYQPQHF
few	TRBV4-1	TRBJ2-7	CASSQKRGPGEAYEQYF
few	TRBV5-7	TRBJ1-2	CASSFTTDQYGYTF
NA	TRBV29-1	TRBJ1-1	CSVEQLNTEAFF
NA	TRBV7-3	TRBJ2-5	CASSRLAQETQYF